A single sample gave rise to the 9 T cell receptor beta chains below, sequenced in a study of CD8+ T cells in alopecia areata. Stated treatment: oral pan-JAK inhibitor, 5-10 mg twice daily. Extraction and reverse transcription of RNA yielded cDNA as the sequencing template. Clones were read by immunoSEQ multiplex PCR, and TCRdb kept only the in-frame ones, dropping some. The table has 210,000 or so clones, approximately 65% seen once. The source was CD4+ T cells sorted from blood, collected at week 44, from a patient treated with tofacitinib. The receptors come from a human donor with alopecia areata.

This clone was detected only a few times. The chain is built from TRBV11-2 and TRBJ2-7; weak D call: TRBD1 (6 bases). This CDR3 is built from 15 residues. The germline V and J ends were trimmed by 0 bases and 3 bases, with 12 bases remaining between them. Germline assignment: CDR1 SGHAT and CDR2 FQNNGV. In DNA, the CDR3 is TGTGCCAGCAGCTTAGACAGGGGCGCATTCTACGAGCAGTACTTC. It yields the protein CASSLDRGAFYEQYF.

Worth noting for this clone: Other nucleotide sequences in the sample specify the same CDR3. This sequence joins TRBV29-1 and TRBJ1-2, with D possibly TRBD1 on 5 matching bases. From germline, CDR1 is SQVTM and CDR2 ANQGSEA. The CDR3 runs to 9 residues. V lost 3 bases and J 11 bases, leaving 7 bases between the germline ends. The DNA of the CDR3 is TGCAGCGTTGAGGAGGGGTACACCTTC. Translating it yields CSVEEGYTF. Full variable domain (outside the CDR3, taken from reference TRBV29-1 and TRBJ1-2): SAVISQKPSRDICQRGTSLTIQCQVDSQVTMMFWYRQQPGQSLTLIATANQGSEATYESGFVIDKFPISRPNLTFSTLTVSNMSPEDSSIYLCSVEEGYTFGSGTRLTVV.

In DNA, the CDR3 is TGTGCCAGCACCCGAACAGGTAACTCCTACGAGCAGTACTTC. Translated: CASTRTGNSYEQYF. The rearrangement uses TRBV7-9 and TRBJ2-7; D possibly corresponds to TRBD1 (5 bases). V lost 7 bases and J lost 0, with 13 bases in between. Germline V gene sequence: CDR1 SEHNR, CDR2 FQNEAQ (reference sequence). This CDR3 region has 14 residues.

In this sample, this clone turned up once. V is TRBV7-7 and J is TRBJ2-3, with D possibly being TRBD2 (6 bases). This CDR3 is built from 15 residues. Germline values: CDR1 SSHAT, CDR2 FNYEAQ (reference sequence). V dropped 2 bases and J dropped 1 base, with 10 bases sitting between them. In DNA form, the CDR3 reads TGTGCCAGCAGCTTAACGGGGGAGCGCACAGATACGCAGTATTTT. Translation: CASSLTGERTDTQYF.

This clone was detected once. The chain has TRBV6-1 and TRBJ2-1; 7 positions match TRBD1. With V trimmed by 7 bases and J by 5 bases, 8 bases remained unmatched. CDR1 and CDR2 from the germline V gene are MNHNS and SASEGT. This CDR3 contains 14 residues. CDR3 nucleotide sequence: TGTGCCAGCATGACCGGGACAGTTCACAATGAGCAGTTCTTC. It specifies CASMTGTVHNEQFF.

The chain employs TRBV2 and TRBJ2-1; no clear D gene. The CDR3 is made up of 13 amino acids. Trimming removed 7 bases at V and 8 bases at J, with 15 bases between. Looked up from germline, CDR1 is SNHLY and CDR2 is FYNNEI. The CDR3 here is CASTLGRNDEQFF. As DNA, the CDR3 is TGTGCCAGCACCTTGGGAAGGAACGATGAGCAGTTCTTC. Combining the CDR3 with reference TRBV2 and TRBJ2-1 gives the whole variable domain EPEVTQTPSHQVTQMGQEVILRCVPISNHLYFYWYRQILGQKVEFLVSFYNNEISEKSEIFDDQFSVERPDGSNFTLKIRSTKLEDSAMYFCASTLGRNDEQFFGPGTRLTVL.

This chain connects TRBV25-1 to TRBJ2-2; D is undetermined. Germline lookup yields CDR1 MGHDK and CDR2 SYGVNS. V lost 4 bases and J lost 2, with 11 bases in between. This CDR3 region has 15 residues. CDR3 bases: TGTGCCAGCAGTGTCTCGACCGGAAACACCGGGGAGCTGTTTTTT. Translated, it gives CASSVSTGNTGELFF.

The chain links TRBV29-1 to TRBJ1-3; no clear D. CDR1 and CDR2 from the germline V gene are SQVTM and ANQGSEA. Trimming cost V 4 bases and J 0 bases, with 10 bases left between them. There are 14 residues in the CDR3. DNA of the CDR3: TGCAGCGTTGGTGTGGGAAGCTCTGGAAACACCATATATTTT. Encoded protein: CSVGVGSSGNTIYF. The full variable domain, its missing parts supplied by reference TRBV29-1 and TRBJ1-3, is SAVISQKPSRDICQRGTSLTIQCQVDSQVTMMFWYRQQPGQSLTLIATANQGSEATYESGFVIDKFPISRPNLTFSTLTVSNMSPEDSSIYLCSVGVGSSGNTIYFGEGSWLTVV.

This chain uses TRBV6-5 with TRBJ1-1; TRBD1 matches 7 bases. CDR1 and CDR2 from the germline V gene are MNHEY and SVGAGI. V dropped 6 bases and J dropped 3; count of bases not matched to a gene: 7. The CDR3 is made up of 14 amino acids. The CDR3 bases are TGTGCCAGCAGACCCCGGACAGGTCACACTGAAGCTTTCTTT. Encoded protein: CASRPRTGHTEAFF.